The clone carrying this T cell receptor beta chain was seen a single time. Its matching antigen is unknown. This sample stems from a study of T cell responses to AZD1222 COVID-19 vaccine. The study, taken as a whole, reports: Spike-specific TCR depth and breadth grew after two AZD1222 doses. Donor demographics were predominantly white British with a female majority; clonal diversity may be underestimated. AZD1222 recipients seropositive at baseline numbered only six.

Here immunoSEQ multiplex PCR was the method, and the copy in TCRdb shows in-frame clones only, minus some. This sample has around 140,000 clones, with approximately 90% found just once. The CDR3 runs to 15 residues. The germline V gene has CDR1 SEHNR and CDR2 FQNEAQ (reference sequence). Trimming stripped 0 bases from V and 2 bases from J, with 10 bases between. The rearrangement links TRBV7-9 to TRBJ1-2; D may be TRBD1 (5 bases). The sequences come from peripheral blood, collected on day 0 of AZD1222 vaccination. This TCR was sampled from an adult in good health. The DNA of the CDR3 is TGTGCCAGCAGCTTAGCGCTGGGGACGAACTATGGCTACACCTTC. Protein: CASSLALGTNYGYTF.